This T cell receptor (beta chain) appears in the sequencing data of a study of molecular identifiers for immune sequencing clone quantification. Bulk TCR libraries were made with methods that had been previously described and with listed TCR primers. One entry per CDR3 protein, called by TCRdb with MiXCR from the PCR reads. The sample lists more than 450,000 distinct CDR3 sequences; roughly 25% were seen once. Using 10%, 30% or 50% RNA, naive CD8 libraries were derived from about 21,000 to 970,000 sorted cells. This clonotype appeared a single time. Germline CDR1 is SEHNR and CDR2 is FQNEAQ (reference sequence). Trimming removed 5 bases from V and 2 bases from J; junction bases left unmatched: 9. This CDR3 comprises 17 residues.

The rearrangement joins TRBV7-9 to TRBJ2-6; 7 bases match TRBD2. The specimen sequenced was naive CD8+ T cells from blood, with Jurkat cell RNA spiked in. The subset was: FACS-sorted CD8+CD4-CCR7+CD45RA+ naive T cells. The clonotype was recovered from a human donor in good health. Some libraries in this study had Jurkat cell RNA spiked in. The chain's CDR3 is CASSLPVGGAGANVLTF. In nucleotides, the CDR3 is TGTGCCAGCAGCCTTCCGGTGGGGGGGGCTGGGGCCAACGTCCTGACTTTC.